Shown below are 18 T cell receptor beta chains from a single sample sequenced in a study of T cells in Graves' hyperthyroidism and ophthalmopathy. Researchers amplified the TCR beta CDR3 regions from RNA transcripts. TCR CDR3 underwent first-round RT-PCR with the HTBI primer set. TCRdb independently ran MiXCR on the multiplex PCR reads; one entry per CDR3 protein. This table holds around 560,000 distinct CDR3 sequences, over 15% found once. Sequenced material: blood. The receptors originated from a woman aged 18-35 years with Graves' hyperthyroidism.

This clonotype was counted a few times. The J gene is TRBJ2-1, the V gene TRBV25-1; perhaps TRBD1 as D (6 bases). Germline V gives CDR1 MGHDK, CDR2 SYGVNS. The CDR3 loop spans 15 amino acids. Trimming took 3 bases from V and 0 from J, leaving 9 bases between them. CDR3 protein: CASSEGHHSYNEQFF. The CDR3 nucleotides are TGTGCCAGCAGTGAGGGACACCACTCCTACAATGAGCAGTTCTTC. The whole variable domain, remainder taken from reference TRBV25-1 and TRBJ2-1, is EADIYQTPRYLVIGTGKKITLECSQTMGHDKMYWYQQDPGMELHLIHYSYGVNSTEKGDLSSESTVSRIRTEHFPLTLESARPSHTSQYLCASSEGHHSYNEQFFGPGTRLTVL.

This clonotype was seen many times. This sequence joins TRBV6-1 and TRBJ2-7; perhaps D is TRBD1 or TRBD2 (5 bases each). Germline V gene lookup returns CDR1 MNHNS and CDR2 SASEGT. V shed 5 bases and J shed 3 bases, with 11 bases lying between them. The CDR3 length is 13 residues. This chain's CDR3 is CASSFAGSYEQYF. CDR3 bases: TGTGCCAGCAGTTTTGCAGGGAGCTACGAGCAGTACTTC.

This clonotype was counted only a few times. The V and J genes are TRBV11-2 and TRBJ2-1; 13 bases map to TRBD2. After removal of 7 bases from V and 1 base from J, the junction contained 10 bases not matched to a gene. This CDR3 comprises 18 residues. Germline CDR1 reads SGHAT; CDR2 reads FQNNGV. Written as DNA, the CDR3 is TGTGCCAGCACCAAGGGGTTGACTAGCGGGGGGTCCTACAATGAGCAGTTCTTC. It is translated as CASTKGLTSGGSYNEQFF.

This clonotype was counted at least ten times. CDR3: CASSFRPIRNYGYTF. For the CDR3, the DNA is TGTGCCAGCAGTTTTCGACCCATCCGTAACTATGGCTACACCTTC. The V and J genes are TRBV12-3 or TRBV12-4 and TRBJ1-2, with D unclear. The CDR3 spans 15 residues. Trimming cost V 3 bases and J 1 base, with 12 bases left between them.

A few counts support this clonotype. It may be a read error: a sequence one base away is much more abundant. This sequence joins TRBV12-3 or TRBV12-4 and TRBJ1-2; D possibly corresponds to TRBD1 (6 bases). This CDR3 is built from 15 residues. The CDR3 DNA follows: TGTGCCAGCCTAAGGACAGCCACTTCTAACTGTGGCTACACCTTC. Translation: CASLRTATSNCGYTF.

Concerning this clonotype: One end of the junction varies from germline; a read error may be responsible. The chain combines TRBV4-2 with TRBJ2-5; D possibly matches TRBD1 or TRBD2 (5 bases each). CDR1 and CDR2 from the germline V gene are LGHNA and YNFKEQ. This CDR3 spans 14 amino acids. The CDR3 is CASSQNYQGETQCF. As DNA, the CDR3 is TGTGCCAGCAGCCAAAATTATCAGGGAGAGACCCAGTGCTTC.

The gene calls are TRBV28 and TRBJ2-7, with TRBD2 matching over 9 bases. CDR3 length: 16 residues. V shed 4 bases, J shed 7 bases, and the junction held 14 bases outside the gene matches. The V gene's germline CDR1 is MDHEN and CDR2 SYDVKM. The CDR3 loop reads CASSSSLAGGPAEQYF. The CDR3 coding sequence is TGTGCCAGCAGTTCCTCCTTGGCGGGAGGGCCTGCGGAGCAGTACTTC.

J is TRBJ2-3 and V is TRBV7-2, with 9 bases matching TRBD2. The germline V gene has CDR1 SGHTA and CDR2 FQGNSA. The V and J ends lost 5 bases and 1 base, in that order; junction bases with no gene match: 7. This CDR3 comprises 16 residues. CDR3 protein: CASSPRVAGGTDTQYF. CDR3 sequence (DNA): TGTGCCAGCAGCCCCCGGGTAGCGGGGGGCACAGATACGCAGTATTTT.

At least ten counts were recorded for this clonotype. This chain links TRBV12-3 or TRBV12-4 with TRBJ1-1; tentative D call: TRBD1 (5 bases). V was cut by 5 bases and J by 1 base, with 8 bases left in between. The CDR3 spans 13 residues. CDR3: CASSVQGNTEAFF. CDR3 DNA sequence: TGTGCCAGCAGTGTCCAGGGGAACACTGAAGCTTTCTTT.

This chain joins TRBV27 and TRBJ2-2, with unresolved D. The V end was cut by 5 bases, the J end by 0 bases, with 10 bases between. This CDR3 has 15 amino acids. Germline V gene lookup returns CDR1 MNHEY and CDR2 SMNVEV (reference sequence). Written as DNA, the CDR3 is TGTGCCAGCAGTCTGAACTCCGCGAACACCGGGGAGCTGTTTTTT. This sequence encodes CASSLNSANTGELFF.

This clonotype came up many times. The V gene is TRBV5-6, the J gene TRBJ2-5; no clear D gene. V lost 5 bases to trimming and J lost 5 bases, with 13 bases between them. The CDR3 spans 13 residues. Germline V gives CDR1 SGHDT, CDR2 YYEEEE. CDR3 sequence (DNA): TGTGCCAGCAGTCGAAGGAACCTCGAGACCCAGTACTTC. This gives the protein CASSRRNLETQYF.

This clonotype was seen many times. This CDR3 is CASSLDLETSGKDRSYEQYF. The CDR3 DNA follows: TGTGCCAGCAGTTTAGATCTGGAGACTAGCGGGAAGGATAGGTCCTACGAGCAGTACTTC. The chain is built from TRBV28 and TRBJ2-7; TRBD2 matches at 11 bases. Trimming removed 2 bases from V and 1 base from J; junction bases left unmatched: 16. The germline CDR1 and CDR2 sequences are MDHEN and SYDVKM. This CDR3 spans 20 amino acids.

This clonotype was detected only a few times. The V call is TRBV10-1, the J call TRBJ2-1; D call uncertain. The CDR3 is 13 amino acids. Germline CDR1 WNHNN, CDR2 SYGVQD (reference sequence). V was cut by 6 bases and J by 6 bases, with 12 bases left in between. This CDR3 is CASRASSSNEQFF. For the CDR3, the DNA is TGCGCCAGCAGGGCTAGTTCTTCCAATGAGCAGTTCTTC.

This clonotype was seen a few times. This chain connects TRBV3-1 to TRBJ2-7; D gene uncertain. Germline-derived CDR1 and CDR2 are LGHDT and YNNKEL (reference sequence). This CDR3 has 14 residues. Trimming shortened V by 0 bases and J by 3 bases, and 9 bases separated the two germline ends. Written as DNA, the CDR3 is TGTGCCAGCAGCCAAGATTTCGCCAACTACGAGCAGTACTTC. It is translated as CASSQDFANYEQYF.

This clonotype came up many times. The CDR3 coding sequence is TGTGCCAGCGCCCCGGGCGGACCCTCCACCCTCCACTTT. It specifies CASAPGGPSTLHF. V gene TRBV28 combines with J gene TRBJ1-6; D is uncertain. Germline lookup yields CDR1 MDHEN and CDR2 SYDVKM. V was trimmed by 8 bases and J by 14 bases, leaving 19 bases between them. The CDR3 extends over 13 amino acids.

This clonotype was recorded a few times. The chain links TRBV9 to TRBJ2-7; TRBD2 is a possible D gene (5 bases). CDR3 size: 15 residues. V was shortened by 4 bases and J by 4 bases, with 18 bases between the two germline ends. CDR1 is SGDLS, CDR2 YYNGEE, per germline. CDR3: CASSPHGMGSYEQYF. CDR3 DNA: TGTGCCAGCAGCCCCCACGGGATGGGGAGTTACGAGCAGTACTTC.

Here the CDR3 reads CASSLTGTSGSLYEQYF. DNA of the CDR3: TGTGCCAGCAGCCTAACCGGGACTAGCGGGAGTTTGTACGAGCAGTACTTC. The chain joins TRBV5-8 to TRBJ2-7, with TRBD2 matching over 14 bases. Germline V gene lookup returns CDR1 SGHTS and CDR2 YDEGEE. V trimming: 4 bases; J trimming: 4 bases; junction bases outside the gene matches: 10. The length of the CDR3 is 17 residues.

The table lists this clonotype with many counts. J is TRBJ2-7 and V is TRBV19; no reliable D call. The CDR3 runs 13 residues. V shed 5 bases and J shed 1 base, with 9 bases lying between them. CDR1 is LNHDA and CDR2 is SQIVND in the germline V gene (reference sequence). This chain's CDR3 is CASSVEPSYEQYF. The DNA of the CDR3 is TGTGCCAGTAGTGTGGAACCGTCCTACGAGCAGTACTTC.